These 28 T cell receptor beta chains came from one sample sequenced in a study of post-analysis software for immune sequencing data. No antigen has been identified for these receptors. Prepared libraries of TCR beta cDNA carried unique molecular identifiers. TCRdb recomputed calls from the PCR reads with MiXCR, one row per CDR3 protein. The top ten clones hold approximately 4.6% of a sample with 250,000 to 300,000 distinct CDR3 sequences, 35% to 45% of them seen once. Study-level results: Comparison of patients with controls showed about 5 TRBV segments more frequent in patients, TRBV5-6, TRBV5-1 and TRBV20-1 among them.

Input material: blood. The source is a girl aged 5-17 years with multiple sclerosis.

In this sample, this clonotype turned up many times. The chain links TRBV7-9 to TRBJ2-3; 9 bases are shared with TRBD2. Germline CDR1 is SEHNR and CDR2 is FQNEAQ (reference sequence). This CDR3 comprises 16 residues. Trimming removed 1 base from V and 2 bases from J; junction bases left unmatched: 4. CDR3 in amino acids: CASSLGTSGHTDTQYF. The CDR3 nucleotides read TGTGCCAGCAGCTTAGGAACTAGCGGGCACACAGATACGCAGTATTTT.

This clonotype was detected ten times or more. The V and J genes are TRBV7-9 and TRBJ2-1; D is unresolved. The CDR3 runs 14 residues. Germline V lookup: CDR1 SEHNR, CDR2 FQNEAQ (reference sequence). V gave up 0 bases and J gave up 6 bases, with 9 bases separating them. CDR3 in amino acids: CASSLASPGNEQFF. The CDR3 DNA reads as TGTGCCAGCAGCTTAGCCTCCCCCGGCAATGAGCAGTTCTTC.

This clonotype was picked up many times. The chain links TRBV4-1 to TRBJ1-1; D might be TRBD1 (5 bases). Between the trimmed V and J ends, which lost 0 bases and 3 bases, there was a span of 26 bases. Germline V CDR1 and CDR2: MGHRA, YSYEKL. CDR3 size: 20 residues. The CDR3 DNA reads as TGCGCCAGCAGCCAAGAAATCCGGGACCTCTTCAAAACCCCATACACTGAAGCTTTCTTT. This encodes CASSQEIRDLFKTPYTEAFF.

The chain is built from TRBV12-5 and TRBJ1-2, with D tentatively TRBD1 (6 bases). Germline CDR1 is LGHNT and CDR2 is FRNRAP. The CDR3 has 17 residues. V lost 6 bases and J lost 3, with 23 bases in between. The CDR3 nucleotides are TGTGCTAGTGGCCCCGACCAACAGGGAAGGCTGGACTATGGCTACACCTTC. It is translated as CASGPDQQGRLDYGYTF.

This clonotype was seen a few times. The chain couples TRBV11-2 to TRBJ1-5; tentative D call: TRBD1 (6 bases). Germline lookup yields CDR1 SGHAT and CDR2 FQNNGV. The CDR3 consists of 13 residues. Trimming took off 5 bases at V and 6 bases at J, with 11 bases between the two ends. The CDR3 spells CASSPDSGQPQHF. CDR3 nucleotides: TGTGCCAGCAGCCCGGACAGCGGTCAGCCCCAGCATTTT.

There are many counts of this clonotype. The chain employs TRBV20-1 and TRBJ2-1, with D possibly being TRBD2 (7 bases). The germline V and J ends were trimmed by 5 bases and 9 bases, with 20 bases remaining between them. This CDR3 contains 14 residues. Germline V gene lookup returns CDR1 DFQATT and CDR2 SNEGSKA (reference sequence). The chain's CDR3 is CSARGGLDAFEQFF. The CDR3 DNA follows: TGCAGTGCTCGCGGGGGCCTTGATGCATTTGAGCAGTTCTTC.

Remarks on this clonotype: It may be a read error: a sequence one base away is much more abundant. The CDR3 here is CSARDDRSAEGCTF. CDR3 DNA: TGCAGTGCTAGAGATGATCGGAGTGCTGAGGGCTGCACCTTC. The V gene is TRBV20-1, the J gene TRBJ1-2; D gene ambiguous. The CDR3 runs 14 residues. Germline CDR1 is DFQATT and CDR2 is SNEGSKA (reference sequence).

This clonotype appeared once. The CDR3 DNA follows: TGCGCCAGCAGCCAAGATCCGGACAGGGACCAAGAGACCCAGTACTTC. Protein: CASSQDPDRDQETQYF. The J gene is TRBJ2-5, the V gene TRBV4-1; 8 bases fit TRBD1. The CDR3 covers 16 residues. In germline, CDR1 is MGHRA, CDR2 YSYEKL. With V trimmed by 0 bases and J by 0 bases, 3 bases remained unmatched.

This clonotype occurred once. Possible read error: a much larger clone is one base away. This chain joins TRBV28 and TRBJ2-1; possible D gene TRBD1, 5 bases. Germline CDR1 MDHEN, CDR2 SYDVKM. This CDR3 has 13 amino acids. The V end was cut by 4 bases, the J end by 9 bases, with 13 bases between. The CDR3 spells CASSYLRTGEQFF. DNA for the CDR3: TGTGCCAGCAGTTATCTGCGAACAGGTGAGCAGTTCTTC.

This chain joins TRBV20-1 and TRBJ2-4; D may be TRBD2 (7 bases). The CDR3 runs to 16 residues. Trimming left V 0 bases short and J 0 bases short, with 12 bases between. Germline CDR1 DFQATT, CDR2 SNEGSKA (reference sequence). CDR3 sequence: CSARDGGALAKNIQYF. As DNA, the CDR3 is TGCAGTGCTAGAGATGGGGGGGCCCTAGCCAAAAACATTCAGTACTTC.

This clonotype was found many times. CDR3 sequence: CASSYSAPDTEAFF. The CDR3 DNA is TGTGCCAGCAGTTACTCGGCGCCGGACACTGAAGCTTTCTTT. The genes are TRBV6-2 or TRBV6-3 and TRBJ1-1; unclear D gene. V was shortened by 0 bases and J by 3 bases, with 8 bases between the two germline ends. Germline V gene sequence: CDR1 MNHEY, CDR2 SVGEGT. The CDR3 loop spans 14 amino acids.

This clonotype has only a few counts. V usage is TRBV3-1 and J usage is TRBJ2-6; TRBD2 is a possible D gene (6 bases). From germline, CDR1 is LGHDT and CDR2 YNNKEL (reference sequence). The V gene lost 1 base and the J gene lost 0 bases, with 13 bases spanning the gap. This CDR3 contains 18 residues. This CDR3 reads CASSQGGTILSGANVLTF. The CDR3 nucleotides are TGTGCCAGCAGCCAAGGCGGGACCATCCTCTCTGGGGCCAACGTCCTGACTTTC.

This sequence joins TRBV5-1 and TRBJ2-4; maybe TRBD2 (6 bases). Trimming shortened V by 3 bases and J by 7 bases, and 14 bases separated the two germline ends. The germline gives CDR1 SGHRS, CDR2 YFSETQ. The CDR3 consists of 14 residues. The CDR3 nucleotides read TGCGCCAGCAGCTGGGAGGCCTCGGGGAACATTCAGTACTTC. The encoded protein is CASSWEASGNIQYF. The full variable domain, rest sourced from reference TRBV5-1 and TRBJ2-4, is KAGVTQTPRYLIKTRGQQVTLSCSPISGHRSVSWYQQTPGQGLQFLFEYFSETQRNKGNFPGRFSGRQFSNSRSEMNVSTLELGDSALYLCASSWEASGNIQYFGAGTRLSVL.

V usage is TRBV29-1 and J usage is TRBJ2-7, with 8 bases matching TRBD1. This CDR3 is 12 amino acids long. The trim removed 6 bases at V and 1 base at J, leaving 2 bases unmatched. Per the germline V gene, CDR1 is SQVTM and CDR2 is ANQGSEA. The CDR3 sequence is CSVTGDSYEQYF. As DNA, the CDR3 is TGCAGCGTGACAGGGGATTCCTACGAGCAGTACTTC.

With respect to this clonotype: This may come from a read error, since a much larger clone is one base off. V usage is TRBV5-1 and J usage is TRBJ1-2, with 8 bases fitting TRBD1. With V trimmed by 3 bases and J by 2 bases, 3 bases remained unmatched. The CDR3 covers 14 residues. Germline V gene lookup returns CDR1 SGHRS and CDR2 YFSETQ. Here the CDR3 reads CASSWDRRNYGYTF. CDR3 in DNA: TGCGCCAGCAGCTGGGACAGGCGGAACTATGGCTACACCTTC.

Notes on this clonotype: It may be a read error: a sequence one base away is much more abundant. The chain combines TRBV5-4 with TRBJ2-3, with no clear D. Per germline, CDR1 SGHNT and CDR2 YYREEE (reference sequence). Trimming shortened V by 1 base and J by 10 bases, and 13 bases separated the two germline ends. This CDR3 region has 13 residues. CDR3 sequence: CASSLPFSDAQYF. The CDR3 bases are TGTGCCAGCAGCTTGCCGTTTTCGGATGCGCAGTATTTT.

This clonotype was observed a single time. The J gene is TRBJ1-5, the V gene TRBV7-9; D gene unclear. V dropped 0 bases and J dropped 2 bases, with 11 bases sitting between them. This CDR3 spans 16 amino acids. In germline, CDR1 is SEHNR, CDR2 FQNEAQ (reference sequence). The DNA of the CDR3 is TGTGCCAGCAGCTTAGCTTCCACCGGTCGCAATCAGCCCCAGCATTTT. Translating it yields CASSLASTGRNQPQHF.

At least ten counts were recorded for this clonotype. The chain is built from TRBV7-2 and TRBJ1-1; 7 bases line up with TRBD1. From germline, CDR1 is SGHTA and CDR2 FQGNSA. CDR3 length: 18 residues. With V trimmed by 1 base and J by 1 base, 12 bases remained unmatched. This CDR3 is CASSLGTGVPPGNTEAFF. In DNA form, the CDR3 reads TGTGCCAGCAGCTTAGGGACAGGAGTTCCCCCGGGGAACACTGAAGCTTTCTTT. Drawing the rest from reference TRBV7-2 and TRBJ1-1, the complete variable domain is GAGVSQSPSNKVTEKGKDVELRCDPISGHTALYWYRQSLGQGLEFLIYFQGNSAPDKSGLPSDRFSAERTGGSVSTLTIQRTQQEDSAVYLCASSLGTGVPPGNTEAFFGQGTRLTVV.

Comment on this clonotype: A read error may be the cause here, since a much bigger clone is one base away. The chain links TRBV5-1 to TRBJ2-3; D not certain. CDR3 length: 13 amino acids. Germline CDR1 is SGHRS and CDR2 is YFSETQ. The germline V and J ends were trimmed by 6 bases and 8 bases, with 16 bases remaining between them. The DNA of the CDR3 is TGCGCCAGCACCCCTCCGGTCGGTGGTACGCAGTATTTT. This codes for CASTPPVGGTQYF.

This clonotype was seen many times. The V and J genes are TRBV12-3 or TRBV12-4 and TRBJ2-2; 8 nucleotides match TRBD2. The CDR3 has 18 amino acids. Trimming at V came to 5 bases and at J to 0 bases, leaving 11 bases not matched to a gene. CDR3 residues: CASSRLGLAGSNTGELFF. The CDR3 DNA reads as TGTGCCAGCAGTCGCCTCGGTCTAGCGGGCTCGAACACCGGGGAGCTGTTTTTT.

This clonotype occurred many times. The chain joins TRBV27 to TRBJ1-2; D unresolved. This CDR3 has 13 residues. CDR1 MNHEY and CDR2 SMNVEV come from the germline V gene (reference sequence). The V and J ends lost 2 bases and 7 bases respectively, with 11 bases between them. CDR3 sequence: CASSLAKGGGYTF. The CDR3 region has the DNA TGTGCCAGCAGTTTAGCAAAGGGTGGTGGCTACACCTTC.

This clonotype was seen many times. The rearrangement joins TRBV5-1 to TRBJ2-1; D is ambiguous. From germline, CDR1 is SGHRS and CDR2 YFSETQ. The CDR3 has 13 residues. Trimming left V 0 bases short and J 8 bases short, with 9 bases between. Here the CDR3 DNA reads TGCGCCAGCAGCTTGGCAAGGAGTCATGAGCAGTTCTTC. Translation: CASSLARSHEQFF.

Ten or more counts support this clonotype. V gene TRBV4-2 combines with J gene TRBJ2-5, with a possible D match to TRBD2 (5 bases). This CDR3 region has 14 residues. V was pared by 0 bases and J by 9 bases, with 14 bases between. Germline CDR1 and CDR2: LGHNA and YNFKEQ. CDR3 in amino acids: CASSQEAAPRAQYF. CDR3 sequence (DNA): TGTGCCAGCAGCCAAGAGGCCGCCCCGAGGGCCCAGTACTTC.

In this sample, this clonotype turned up many times. DNA of the CDR3: TGCGCCAGCAGCTTGGGATTTGGCGGGGGGGTCACAGATACGCAGTATTTT. Protein product: CASSLGFGGGVTDTQYF. The V gene is TRBV5-1, the J gene TRBJ2-3, with 9 bases that match TRBD2. Germline loops: CDR1 SGHRS, CDR2 YFSETQ. The trim removed 0 bases at V and 2 bases at J, leaving 7 bases unmatched. CDR3 length equals 17 residues.

This clonotype appeared many times. The chain links TRBV27 to TRBJ1-2; weak D call: TRBD1 (6 bases). The CDR3 has 13 residues. Germline V gene sequence: CDR1 MNHEY, CDR2 SMNVEV (reference sequence). Trimming took off 6 bases at V and 2 bases at J, with 10 bases between the two ends. The CDR3 loop reads CASRGTGNYGYTF. The CDR3 DNA reads as TGTGCCAGCAGGGGAACAGGGAACTATGGCTACACCTTC.

This clonotype was detected only a few times. The chain uses TRBV20-1 and TRBJ2-3; 14 bases line up with TRBD2. CDR3 length equals 16 residues. J gave up 8 bases and V 4 bases, and 11 bases lay outside the gene matches. Germline V lookup: CDR1 DFQATT, CDR2 SNEGSKA (reference sequence). CDR3 protein: CSATTGTSGGGGTQYF. CDR3 in DNA: TGCAGTGCTACTACCGGGACTAGCGGGGGAGGAGGTACGCAGTATTTT.

This clonotype has just one count. A much larger clone differs by one base, so this may be a read error. The genes are TRBV7-2 and TRBJ1-4; D ambiguous. The CDR3 covers 16 residues. Germline CDR1 SGHTA, CDR2 FQGNSA. CDR3 nucleotides: TGTGCCAGCAGCTCCAAACGGCGAGGGTTCAATGAAGAACTGTTTTTT. Translated: CASSSKRRGFNEELFF.

J is TRBJ2-1 and V is TRBV10-3; D remains ambiguous. Trimming removed 0 bases from V and 7 bases from J, with 7 bases in between. Germline CDR1 ENHRY, CDR2 SYGVKD. The CDR3 spans 13 residues. CDR3 sequence reads: CAISESLGNEQFF. The DNA for the CDR3 is TGTGCCATCAGTGAGTCACTTGGGAATGAGCAGTTCTTC.